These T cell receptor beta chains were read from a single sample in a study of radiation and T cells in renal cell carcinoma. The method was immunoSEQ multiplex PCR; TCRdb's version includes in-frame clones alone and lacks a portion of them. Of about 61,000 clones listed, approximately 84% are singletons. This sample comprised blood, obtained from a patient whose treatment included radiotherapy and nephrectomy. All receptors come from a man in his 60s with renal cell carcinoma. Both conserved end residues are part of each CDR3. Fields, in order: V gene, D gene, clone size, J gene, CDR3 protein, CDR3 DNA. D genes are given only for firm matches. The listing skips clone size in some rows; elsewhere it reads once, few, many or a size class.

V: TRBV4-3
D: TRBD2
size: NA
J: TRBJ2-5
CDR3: CASSQGLAGGPQETQYF
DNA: TGCGCCAGCAGCCAGGGACTAGCGGGGGGGCCCCAAGAGACCCAGTACTTC

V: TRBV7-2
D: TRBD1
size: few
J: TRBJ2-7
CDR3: CASSFDPGQVRQQYF
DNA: TGTGCCAGCAGCTTTGATCCGGGACAGGTGCGTCAGCAGTACTTC

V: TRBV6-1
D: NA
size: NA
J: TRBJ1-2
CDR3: CASSPDRANYGYTF
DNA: TGTGCCAGCAGCCCTGACAGAGCTAACTATGGCTACACCTTC

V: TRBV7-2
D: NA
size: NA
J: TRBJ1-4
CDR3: CASSPVGGQNEKLFF
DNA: TGTGCCAGCAGCCCTGTTGGGGGGCAGAATGAAAAACTGTTTTTT

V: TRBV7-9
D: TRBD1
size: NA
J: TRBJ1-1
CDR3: CASSRQGQNTEAFF
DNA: TGTGCCAGCAGCCGACAGGGTCAAAACACTGAAGCTTTCTTT

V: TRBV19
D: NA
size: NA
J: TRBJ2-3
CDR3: CASSIWRGQRTDTQYF
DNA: TGTGCCAGTAGTATATGGAGGGGGCAACGGACAGATACGCAGTATTTT

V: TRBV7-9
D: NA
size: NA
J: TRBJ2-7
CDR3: CASSLSAGDWGEQYF
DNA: TGTGCCAGCAGCTTATCTGCAGGGGACTGGGGGGAGCAGTACTTC

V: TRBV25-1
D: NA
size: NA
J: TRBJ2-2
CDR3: CASSELGTLNTGELFF
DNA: TGTGCCAGCAGTGAATTAGGCACCCTGAACACCGGGGAGCTGTTTTTT

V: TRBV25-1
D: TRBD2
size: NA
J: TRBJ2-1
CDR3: CASSEASGRAIKSEQFF
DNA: TGTGCCAGCAGTGAGGCTAGCGGGAGGGCGATAAAGAGTGAGCAGTTCTTC

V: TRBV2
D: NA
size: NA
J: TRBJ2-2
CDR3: CASSDWLATNTGELFF
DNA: TGTGCCAGCAGTGATTGGCTAGCGACGAACACCGGGGAGCTGTTTTTT

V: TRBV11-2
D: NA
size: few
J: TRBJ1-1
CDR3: CASSPTANTEAFF
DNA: TGTGCCAGCAGCCCGACAGCGAACACTGAAGCTTTCTTT

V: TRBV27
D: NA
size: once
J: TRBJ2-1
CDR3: CASSLGNEQFF
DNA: TGTGCCAGCAGTTTGGGCAATGAGCAGTTCTTC

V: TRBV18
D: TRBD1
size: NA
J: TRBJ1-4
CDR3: CASSPPGQVGEKLFF
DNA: TGTGCCAGCTCACCACCGGGACAGGTGGGTGAAAAACTGTTTTTT

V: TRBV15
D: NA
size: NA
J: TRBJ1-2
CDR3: CATTLDGALNYGYTF
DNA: TGTGCCACCACCTTAGACGGCGCATTAAACTATGGCTACACCTTC

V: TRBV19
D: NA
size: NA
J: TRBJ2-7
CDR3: CASSIRTEASYKQYF
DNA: TGTGCCAGTAGCATAAGGACGGAAGCCTCCTACAAGCAGTACTTC

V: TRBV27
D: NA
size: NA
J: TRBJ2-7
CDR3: CASSSQGGYEQYF
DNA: TGTGCCAGCAGTTCGCAGGGGGGATACGAGCAGTACTTC

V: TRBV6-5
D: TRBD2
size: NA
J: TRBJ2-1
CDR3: CASSSRLASYNEQFF
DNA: TGTGCCAGCAGTTCCCGACTAGCATCCTACAATGAGCAGTTCTTC

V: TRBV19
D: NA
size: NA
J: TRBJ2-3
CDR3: CASSMASSTDTQYF
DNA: TGTGCCAGTAGTATGGCGTCTAGCACAGATACGCAGTATTTT

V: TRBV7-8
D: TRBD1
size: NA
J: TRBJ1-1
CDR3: CASSLGQGWTEAFF
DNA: TGTGCCAGCAGCTTGGGACAGGGGTGGACTGAAGCTTTCTTT

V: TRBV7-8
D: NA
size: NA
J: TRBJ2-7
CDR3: CASSHPLQGISYEQYF
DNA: TGTGCCAGCAGCCACCCGCTCCAGGGGATATCCTACGAGCAGTACTTC

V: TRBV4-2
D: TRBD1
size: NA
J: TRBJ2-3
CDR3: CASSPGQGAFDTQYF
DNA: TGTGCCAGTTCACCCGGACAGGGGGCATTCGATACGCAGTATTTT

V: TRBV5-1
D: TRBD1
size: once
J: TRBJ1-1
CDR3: CATAMDRWGTEAFF
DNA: TGCGCCACCGCAATGGACAGGTGGGGCACTGAAGCTTTCTTT

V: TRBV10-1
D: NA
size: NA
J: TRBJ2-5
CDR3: CASSLTGTREETQYF
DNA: TGCGCCAGCAGCCTTACCGGGACTCGGGAAGAGACCCAGTACTTC

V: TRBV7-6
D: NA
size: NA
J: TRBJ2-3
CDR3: CASSTGLSSTDTQYF
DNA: TGTGCCAGCAGCACGGGACTTTCAAGCACAGATACGCAGTATTTT

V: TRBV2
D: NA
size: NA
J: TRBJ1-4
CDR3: CASTGNANEKLFF
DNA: TGTGCCAGCACAGGGAACGCTAATGAAAAACTGTTTTTT

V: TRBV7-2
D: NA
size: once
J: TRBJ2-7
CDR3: CASSLTSSYEQYF
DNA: TGTGCCAGCAGCCTGACAAGCTCCTACGAGCAGTACTTC

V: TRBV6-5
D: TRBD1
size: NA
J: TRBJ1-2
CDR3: CASRKTGFYGYTF
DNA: TGTGCCAGCAGGAAGACAGGGTTCTATGGCTACACCTTC

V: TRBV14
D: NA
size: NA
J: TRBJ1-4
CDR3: CASSQDPGRREKLFF
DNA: TGTGCCAGCAGCCAAGACCCCGGGCGCCGGGAAAAACTGTTTTTT

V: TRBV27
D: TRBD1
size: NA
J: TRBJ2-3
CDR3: CASALAGGFGDTQYF
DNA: TGTGCCTCAGCCTTGGCAGGGGGTTTCGGAGATACGCAGTATTTT

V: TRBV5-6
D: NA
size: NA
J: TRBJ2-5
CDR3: CASSPSGGGETQYF
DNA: TGTGCCAGCAGCCCCTCCGGGGGAGGTGAGACCCAGTACTTC

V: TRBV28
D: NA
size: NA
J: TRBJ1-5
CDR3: CASSLGARRNSNQPQHF
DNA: TGTGCCAGCAGTTTAGGGGCCAGAAGAAATAGCAATCAGCCCCAGCATTTT

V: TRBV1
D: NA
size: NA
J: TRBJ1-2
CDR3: CTSSHSSPAGYTF
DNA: TGCACCAGCAGCCACTCCAGCCCGGCCGGCTACACCTTC

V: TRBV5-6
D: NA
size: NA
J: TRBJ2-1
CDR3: CASRLRRNEQFF
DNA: TGTGCCAGCAGACTCCGGCGGAATGAGCAGTTCTTC

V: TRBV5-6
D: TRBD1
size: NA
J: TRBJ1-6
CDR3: CASSLDGGQGVHRPLHF
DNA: TGTGCCAGCAGCTTGGACGGGGGACAGGGGGTCCATAGACCCCTCCACTTT

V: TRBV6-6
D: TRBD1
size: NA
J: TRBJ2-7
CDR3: CASSYLTGTYEQYF
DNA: TGTGCCAGCAGTTACTTGACAGGGACCTACGAGCAGTACTTC

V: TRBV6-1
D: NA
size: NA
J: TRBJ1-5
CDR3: CASETGYSNQPQHF
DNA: TGTGCCAGCGAGACGGGGTATAGCAATCAGCCCCAGCATTTT

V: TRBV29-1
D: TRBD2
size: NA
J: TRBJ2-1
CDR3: CSVERGGGSYNEQFF
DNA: TGCAGCGTGGAGAGAGGCGGCGGGAGCTACAATGAGCAGTTCTTC

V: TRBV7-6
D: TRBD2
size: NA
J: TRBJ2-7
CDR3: CASSLAGLAGGYEQYF
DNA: TGTGCCAGCAGCTTAGCTGGTCTAGCGGGGGGCTACGAGCAGTACTTC

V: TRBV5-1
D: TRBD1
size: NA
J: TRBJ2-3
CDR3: CASRPTPGGDTQYF
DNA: TGCGCCAGCAGGCCTACTCCAGGGGGAGATACGCAGTATTTT

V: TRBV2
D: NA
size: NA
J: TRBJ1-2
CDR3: CAAGDRGYGYTF
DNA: TGTGCGGCCGGGGATAGGGGTTATGGCTACACCTTC

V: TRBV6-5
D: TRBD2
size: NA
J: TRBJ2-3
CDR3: CASRESGTSGDTQYF
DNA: TGTGCCAGCAGGGAATCCGGGACTAGCGGAGATACGCAGTATTTT

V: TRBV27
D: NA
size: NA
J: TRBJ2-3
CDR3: CASSSLLDTQYF
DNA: TGTGCCAGCAGTTCTCTTCTAGATACGCAGTATTTT

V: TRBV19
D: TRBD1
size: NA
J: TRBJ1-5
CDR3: CASSGTVNQPQHF
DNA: TGTGCCAGTAGTGGGACAGTTAATCAGCCCCAGCATTTT

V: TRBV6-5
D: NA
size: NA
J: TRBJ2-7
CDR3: CATQRGGYEQYF
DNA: TGTGCCACCCAAAGGGGGGGCTACGAGCAGTACTTC

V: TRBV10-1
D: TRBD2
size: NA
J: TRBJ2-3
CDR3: CASSSTSGGPADTQYF
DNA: TGCGCCAGCAGCTCGACTAGCGGGGGACCCGCAGATACGCAGTATTTT

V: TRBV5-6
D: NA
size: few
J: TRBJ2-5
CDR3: CASSLRETQYF
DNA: TGTGCCAGCAGCCTTCGGGAGACCCAGTACTTC

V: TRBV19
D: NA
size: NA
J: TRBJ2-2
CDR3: CASSPSAGELFF
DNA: TGTGCCAGTAGCCCTTCCGCCGGGGAGCTGTTTTTT

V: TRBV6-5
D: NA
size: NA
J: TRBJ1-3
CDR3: CASSYGIIHSGNTIYF
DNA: TGTGCCAGCAGTTACGGTATAATCCACTCTGGAAACACCATATATTTT

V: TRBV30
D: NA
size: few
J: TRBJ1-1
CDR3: CAWSSGTQAFF
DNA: TGTGCCTGGAGTTCCGGGACCCAAGCTTTCTTT

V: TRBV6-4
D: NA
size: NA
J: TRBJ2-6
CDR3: CASSDSSSGANVLTF
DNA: TGTGCCAGCAGTGACTCCAGCTCTGGGGCCAACGTCCTGACTTTC

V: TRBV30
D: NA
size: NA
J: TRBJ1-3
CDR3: CAWRGDAGVGGNTIYF
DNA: TGTGCCTGGAGGGGGGACGCAGGCGTAGGAGGAAACACCATATATTTT

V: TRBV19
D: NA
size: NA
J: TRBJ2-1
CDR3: CASSIGRSVRTINEQFF
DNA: TGTGCCAGTAGTATAGGTAGAAGCGTTCGTACCATCAATGAGCAGTTCTTC

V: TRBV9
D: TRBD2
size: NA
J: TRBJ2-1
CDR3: CASRGTSGSTDDEQFF
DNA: TGTGCCAGCAGGGGAACTAGCGGGAGTACGGACGATGAGCAGTTCTTC

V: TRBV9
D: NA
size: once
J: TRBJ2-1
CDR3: CASSVGSYNEQFF
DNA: TGTGCCAGCAGCGTAGGGTCCTACAATGAGCAGTTCTTC

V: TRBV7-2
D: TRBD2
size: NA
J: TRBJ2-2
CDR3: CASSLAGTGELFF
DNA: TGTGCCAGTTCTTTAGCGGGTACCGGGGAGCTGTTTTTT

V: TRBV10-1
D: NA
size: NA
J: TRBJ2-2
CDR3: CASSDIGELFF
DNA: TGCGCCAGCAGTGACATTGGGGAGCTGTTTTTT

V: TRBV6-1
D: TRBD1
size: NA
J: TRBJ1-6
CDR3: CAIQGQGVSPLHF
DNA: TGTGCCATCCAAGGACAGGGGGTCTCACCCCTCCACTTT